A single sample is the source of the 16 T cell receptor beta chains below, sequenced in a study of post-analysis software for immune sequencing data. General study points: In patients, five TRBV segments were more frequent than in controls, with TRBV5-6, TRBV5-1 and TRBV20-1 among them.

Prepared libraries of TCR beta cDNA carried unique molecular identifiers. A single record per CDR3 protein comes from TCRdb applying MiXCR to the PCR reads. The sample has 700,000 to 900,000 distinct CDR3 sequences, 46% seen once. The antigens of these receptors remain unknown. Material: blood. Source of these receptors: a girl aged 5 to 17 with multiple sclerosis.

The sample holds one count of this clonotype. The chain employs TRBV2 and TRBJ2-2, with D possibly being TRBD2 (6 bases). Trimming stripped 5 bases from V and 3 bases from J, with 16 bases between. CDR1 is SNHLY, CDR2 FYNNEI, per germline. CDR3 size: 16 residues. CDR3 sequence (DNA): TGTGCCAGCAGTAACGGCGGGATAATCGACACCGGGGAGCTGTTTTTT. It specifies CASSNGGIIDTGELFF.

This clonotype was counted a few times. The rearrangement joins TRBV15 to TRBJ2-7; TRBD1 agrees at 9 bases. J was trimmed by 5 bases and V by 4 bases; bases with no gene match: 9. Germline loops: CDR1 LNHNV, CDR2 YYDKDF (reference sequence). The CDR3 covers 15 residues. CDR3 amino acids: CATSTRTGVVNEQYF. The CDR3 DNA follows: TGTGCCACCAGCACACGGACAGGGGTTGTGAACGAGCAGTACTTC.

This clonotype was found a few times. The chain joins TRBV12-3 or TRBV12-4 to TRBJ2-5, with 13 positions matching TRBD2. The CDR3 has 16 amino acids. The V segment lost 2 bases and the J segment 5 bases; nucleotides outside the gene matches: 5. CDR3 sequence: CASSLRLTSGGETQYF. CDR3 coding DNA: TGTGCCAGCAGTTTACGTTTGACTAGCGGGGGGGAGACCCAGTACTTC.

V and J are TRBV10-3 and TRBJ2-7; D perhaps matches TRBD2 (6 bases). Trimming removed 2 bases from V and 3 bases from J, with 11 bases in between. The CDR3 is 14 amino acids. The germline CDR1 and CDR2 sequences are ENHRY and SYGVKD. CDR3 protein: CAISEGLAVYEQYF. In DNA form, the CDR3 reads TGTGCCATCAGTGAGGGGTTAGCGGTCTACGAGCAGTACTTC.

The chain combines TRBV20-1 with TRBJ2-1, with D hard to call. This CDR3 contains 13 residues. The V end lost 6 bases, the J end lost 5 bases, and 14 bases lay between the germline ends. CDR1 and CDR2 from the germline V gene are DFQATT and SNEGSKA (reference sequence). CDR3 amino acids: CSAPELLNNEQFF. The CDR3 DNA is TGCAGTGCCCCCGAGCTACTCAACAATGAGCAGTTCTTC.

The chain employs TRBV27 and TRBJ2-7; D possibly corresponds to TRBD1 (5 bases). Germline CDR1 is MNHEY and CDR2 is SMNVEV (reference sequence). The CDR3 loop spans 13 amino acids. The V end was cut by 3 bases, the J end by 7 bases, with 13 bases between. The CDR3 DNA is TGTGCCAGCAGTTTTGTGGGGCCCATGGAGCAGTACTTC. It yields the protein CASSFVGPMEQYF.

The V and J genes are TRBV7-2 and TRBJ1-2; possible D gene TRBD1, 6 bases. The CDR3 length is 14 residues. The germline CDR1 and CDR2 sequences are SGHTA and FQGNSA. Trimming left V 5 bases short and J 4 bases short, with 14 bases between. The CDR3 sequence is CASSPWTARYGYTF. In nucleotides, the CDR3 is TGTGCCAGCAGCCCCTGGACAGCCCGCTATGGCTACACCTTC.

This clonotype occurred a few times. The rearrangement joins TRBV20-1 to TRBJ1-5; D possibly corresponds to TRBD1 (5 bases). Trimming pared 4 bases from V and 4 bases from J, leaving 14 bases between. Germline-derived CDR1 and CDR2 are DFQATT and SNEGSKA (reference sequence). There are 14 residues in the CDR3. Here the CDR3 reads CSATTTGVNQPQHF. The DNA of the CDR3 is TGCAGTGCTACAACCACAGGAGTTAATCAGCCCCAGCATTTT.

The V and J genes are TRBV27 and TRBJ1-4; 7 positions agree with TRBD1. Germline V gene data show CDR1 as MNHEY and CDR2 as SMNVEV (reference sequence). The CDR3 extends over 15 amino acids. The V segment lost 5 bases and the J segment 2 bases; nucleotides outside the gene matches: 5. This CDR3 is CASSPGQLTNEKLFF. CDR3 coding DNA: TGTGCCAGCAGTCCGGGACAGCTTACTAATGAAAAACTGTTTTTT.

The rearrangement links TRBV4-2 to TRBJ1-1; D might be TRBD1 (5 bases). CDR1 is LGHNA, CDR2 YNFKEQ, per germline. The CDR3 totals 15 residues. V shed 0 bases and J shed 4 bases, with 12 bases lying between them. The CDR3: CASSQDQAGSTEAFF. The CDR3 DNA is TGTGCCAGCAGCCAAGATCAGGCAGGGAGCACTGAAGCTTTCTTT.

In its sample, this clonotype was seen a few times. The rearrangement joins TRBV2 to TRBJ1-2, with 8 bases aligning to TRBD1. The CDR3 loop spans 16 amino acids. CDR1 and CDR2 (germline): SNHLY, FYNNEI. The trim removed 4 bases at V and 4 bases at J, leaving 11 bases unmatched. The CDR3 spells CASSGSRDRPRYGYTF. CDR3 DNA sequence: TGTGCCAGCAGTGGTTCCCGGGACAGGCCTCGCTATGGCTACACCTTC.

This clonotype was counted only a few times. The V gene is TRBV12-3 or TRBV12-4, the J gene TRBJ2-1; D ambiguous. CDR3 length: 13 amino acids. V was cut by 5 bases and J by 7 bases, with 12 bases left in between. The DNA of the CDR3 is TGTGCCAGCAGTCCCCCAGCATTTAATGAGCAGTTCTTC. Protein sequence: CASSPPAFNEQFF.

This clonotype was picked up a small number of times. The chain recombines TRBV29-1 with TRBJ2-7; TRBD1 matches at 7 bases. The CDR3 length is 11 residues. From germline, CDR1 is SQVTM and CDR2 ANQGSEA. V trimming: 5 bases; J trimming: 5 bases; junction bases outside the gene matches: 3. This chain's CDR3 is CSVTGVDEQYF. The CDR3 DNA sequence: TGCAGCGTTACAGGGGTGGACGAGCAGTACTTC.

The gene calls are TRBV3-1 and TRBJ2-1; TRBD1 matches 8 bases. CDR1 is LGHDT and CDR2 is YNNKEL in the germline V gene (reference sequence). The CDR3 runs 13 residues. V lost 2 bases, J lost 11 bases, and 5 bases stayed unmatched. The CDR3 nucleotides are TGTGCCAGCAGCCAATCTGGACAGGGCAAGCAGTTCTTC. Amino acids: CASSQSGQGKQFF.

The chain is built from TRBV15 and TRBJ1-4; possible D gene TRBD1, 5 bases. The V gene lost 0 bases and the J gene lost 8 bases, with 13 bases spanning the gap. CDR3 length: 15 residues. CDR1 and CDR2 from the germline V gene are LNHNV and YYDKDF (reference sequence). Here the CDR3 reads CATSRDRAGREKLFF. CDR3 sequence (DNA): TGTGCCACCAGCAGAGATCGGGCAGGGAGGGAAAAACTGTTTTTT.

The genes are TRBV2 and TRBJ1-1; a possible D gene is TRBD1 (6 bases). CDR3 length: 15 amino acids. V was clipped by 3 bases and J by 4 bases, with 15 bases between them. Germline assignment: CDR1 SNHLY and CDR2 FYNNEI. CDR3 amino acids: CASSDPTGPGTEAFF. The CDR3 bases are TGTGCCAGCAGTGATCCGACAGGTCCGGGCACTGAAGCTTTCTTT.